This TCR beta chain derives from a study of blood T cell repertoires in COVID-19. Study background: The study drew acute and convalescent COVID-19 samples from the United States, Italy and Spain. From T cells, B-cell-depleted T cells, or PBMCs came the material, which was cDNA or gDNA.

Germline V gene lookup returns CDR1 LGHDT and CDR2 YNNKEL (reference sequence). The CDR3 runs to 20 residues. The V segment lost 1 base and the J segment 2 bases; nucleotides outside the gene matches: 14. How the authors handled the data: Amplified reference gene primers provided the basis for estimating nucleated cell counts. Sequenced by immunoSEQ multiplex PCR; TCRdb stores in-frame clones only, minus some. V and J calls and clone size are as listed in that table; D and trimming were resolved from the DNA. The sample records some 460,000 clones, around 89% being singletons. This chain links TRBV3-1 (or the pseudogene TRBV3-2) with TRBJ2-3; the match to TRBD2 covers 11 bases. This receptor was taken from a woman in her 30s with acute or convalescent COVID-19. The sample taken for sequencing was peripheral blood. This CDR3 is CASSQGSSLASGGYTDTQYF. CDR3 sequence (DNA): TGTGCCAGCAGCCAAGGGTCGAGTCTGGCTAGCGGGGGGTACACAGATACGCAGTATTTT.